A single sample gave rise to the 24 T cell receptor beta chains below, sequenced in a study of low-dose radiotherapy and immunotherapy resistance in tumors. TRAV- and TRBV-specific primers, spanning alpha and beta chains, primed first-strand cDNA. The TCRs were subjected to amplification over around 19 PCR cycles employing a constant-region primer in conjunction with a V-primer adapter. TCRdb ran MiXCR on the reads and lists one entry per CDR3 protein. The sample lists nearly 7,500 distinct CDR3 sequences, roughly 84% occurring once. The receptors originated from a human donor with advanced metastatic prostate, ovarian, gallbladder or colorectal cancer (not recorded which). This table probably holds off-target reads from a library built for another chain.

Here the CDR3 DNA reads TGTGCCAGCAGCTTAGTTAGGGGAGGGGAAGCTTTCTTT. This encodes CASSLVRGGEAFF. This chain connects TRBV11-2 to TRBJ1-1, with a weak D call TRBD1 (5 bases). CDR1 is SGHAT and CDR2 is FQNNGV in the germline V gene. Trimming stripped 1 base from V and 8 bases from J, with 11 bases between. The CDR3 runs to 13 residues. Variable domain in full (rest from reference TRBV11-2 and TRBJ1-1): EAGVAQSPRYKIIEKRQSVAFWCNPISGHATLYWYQQILGQGPKLLIQFQNNGVVDDSQLPKDRFSAERLKGVDSTLKIQPAKLEDSAVYLCASSLVRGGEAFFGQGTRLTVV.

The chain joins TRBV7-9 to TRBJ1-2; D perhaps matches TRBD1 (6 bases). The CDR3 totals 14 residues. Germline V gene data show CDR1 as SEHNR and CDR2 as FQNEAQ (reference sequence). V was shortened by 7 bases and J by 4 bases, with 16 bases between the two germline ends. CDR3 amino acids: CASTYRVEGYGYTF. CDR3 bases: TGTGCCAGCACCTACAGGGTAGAGGGCTATGGCTACACCTTC.

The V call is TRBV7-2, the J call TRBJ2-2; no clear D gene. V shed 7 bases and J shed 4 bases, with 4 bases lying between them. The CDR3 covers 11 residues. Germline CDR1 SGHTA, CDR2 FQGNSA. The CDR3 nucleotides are TGTGCCAGCACCCGCACCGGGGAGCTGTTTTTT. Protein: CASTRTGELFF.

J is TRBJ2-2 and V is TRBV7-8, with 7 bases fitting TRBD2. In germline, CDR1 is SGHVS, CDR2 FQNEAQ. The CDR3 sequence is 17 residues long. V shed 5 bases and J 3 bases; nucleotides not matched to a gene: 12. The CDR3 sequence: CASSQSPGLRDTGELFF. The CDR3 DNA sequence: TGTGCCAGCAGCCAATCTCCGGGACTAAGGGACACCGGGGAGCTGTTTTTT.

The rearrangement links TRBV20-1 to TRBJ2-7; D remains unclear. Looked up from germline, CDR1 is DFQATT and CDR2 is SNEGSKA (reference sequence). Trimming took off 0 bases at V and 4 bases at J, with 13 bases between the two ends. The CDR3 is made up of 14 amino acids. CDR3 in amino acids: CSARDVGLGYEQYF. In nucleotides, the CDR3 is TGCAGTGCTAGAGATGTGGGGTTAGGTTACGAGCAGTACTTC.

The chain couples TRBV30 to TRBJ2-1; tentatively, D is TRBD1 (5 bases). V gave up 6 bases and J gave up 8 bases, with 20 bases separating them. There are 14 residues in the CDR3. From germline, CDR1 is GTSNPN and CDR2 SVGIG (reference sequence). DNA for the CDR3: TGTGCCTGTTCCTCCCGACAGTCATACGATGAGCAGTTCTTC. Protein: CACSSRQSYDEQFF.

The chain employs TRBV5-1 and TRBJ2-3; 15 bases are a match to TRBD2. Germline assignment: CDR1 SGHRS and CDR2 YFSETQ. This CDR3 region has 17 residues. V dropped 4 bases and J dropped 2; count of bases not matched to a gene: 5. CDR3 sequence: CASSPRTSGGDTDTQYF. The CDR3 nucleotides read TGCGCCAGCAGCCCAAGGACTAGCGGGGGGGACACAGATACGCAGTATTTT.

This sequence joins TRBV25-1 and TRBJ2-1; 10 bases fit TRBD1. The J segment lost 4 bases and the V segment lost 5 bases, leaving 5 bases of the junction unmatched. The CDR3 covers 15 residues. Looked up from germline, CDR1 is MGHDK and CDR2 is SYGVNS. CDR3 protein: CASSPEDRGYNEQFF. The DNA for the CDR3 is TGTGCCAGCAGTCCTGAGGACAGGGGGTACAATGAGCAGTTCTTC.

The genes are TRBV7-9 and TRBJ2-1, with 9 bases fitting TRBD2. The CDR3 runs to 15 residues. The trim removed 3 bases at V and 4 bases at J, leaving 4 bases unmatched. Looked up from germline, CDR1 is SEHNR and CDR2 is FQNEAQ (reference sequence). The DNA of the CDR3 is TGTGCCAGCAGCTTTGGACTAGCGACTTACAATGAGCAGTTCTTC. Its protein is CASSFGLATYNEQFF.

CDR3 DNA: TGTGCCAGCAGCGGCCGGGACAGGGGAGTCTACGAGCAGTACTTC. It is translated as CASSGRDRGVYEQYF. The V gene is TRBV5-4, the J gene TRBJ2-7, with 10 positions matching TRBD1. The CDR3 extends over 15 amino acids. J lost 3 bases, V lost 4 bases, and 7 bases had no gene match. In germline, CDR1 is SGHNT, CDR2 YYREEE (reference sequence). Supplemented by reference TRBV5-4 and TRBJ2-7, the full variable domain reads ETGVTQSPTHLIKTRGQQVTLRCSSQSGHNTVSWYQQALGQGPQFIFQYYREEENGRGNFPPRFSGLQFPNYSSELNVNALELDDSALYLCASSGRDRGVYEQYFGPGTRLTVT.

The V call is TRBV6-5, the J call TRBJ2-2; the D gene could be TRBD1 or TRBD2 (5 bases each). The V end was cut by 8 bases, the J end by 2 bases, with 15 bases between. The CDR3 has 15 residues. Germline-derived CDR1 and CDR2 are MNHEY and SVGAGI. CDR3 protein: CASHPGRINTGELFF. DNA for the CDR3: TGTGCCAGCCACCCGGGACGGATCAACACCGGGGAGCTGTTTTTT.

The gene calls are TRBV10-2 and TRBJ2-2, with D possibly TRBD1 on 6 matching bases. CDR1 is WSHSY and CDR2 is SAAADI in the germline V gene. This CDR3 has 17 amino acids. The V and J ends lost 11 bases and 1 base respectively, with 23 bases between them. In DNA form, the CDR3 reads TGCGCCGGAACACCCGAGGACCAGACAGGGAACACCGGGGAGCTGTTTTTT. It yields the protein CAGTPEDQTGNTGELFF.

DNA for the CDR3: TGTGCCAGCAGCCCGGCGGATTCAACCGAGCAGTACTTC. Amino acid sequence: CASSPADSTEQYF. V is TRBV3-1 and J is TRBJ2-7; D remains ambiguous. V lost 4 bases and J lost 6, with 13 bases in between. Looked up from germline, CDR1 is LGHDT and CDR2 is YNNKEL (reference sequence). The CDR3 is 13 amino acids.

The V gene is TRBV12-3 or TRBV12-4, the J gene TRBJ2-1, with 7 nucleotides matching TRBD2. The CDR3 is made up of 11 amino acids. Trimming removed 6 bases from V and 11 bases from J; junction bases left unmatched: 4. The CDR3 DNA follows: TGTGCCAGCAGCTCTAGCGGAAAGCAGTTCTTC. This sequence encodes CASSSSGKQFF.

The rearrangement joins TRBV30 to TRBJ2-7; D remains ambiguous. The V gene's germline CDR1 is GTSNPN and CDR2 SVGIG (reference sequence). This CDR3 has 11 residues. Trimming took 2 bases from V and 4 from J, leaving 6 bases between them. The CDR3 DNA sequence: TGTGCCTGGAGTCATGAATACGAGCAGTACTTC. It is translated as CAWSHEYEQYF.

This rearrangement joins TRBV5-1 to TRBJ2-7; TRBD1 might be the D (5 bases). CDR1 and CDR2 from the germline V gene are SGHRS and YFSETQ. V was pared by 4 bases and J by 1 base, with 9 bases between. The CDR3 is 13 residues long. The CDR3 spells CASSPTVSYEQYF. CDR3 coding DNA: TGCGCCAGCAGCCCGACAGTGTCCTACGAGCAGTACTTC.

CDR3 nucleotides: TGTGCCACTTGGACAGGTACCTACGAGCAGTACTTC. This encodes CATWTGTYEQYF. The chain links TRBV10-3 to TRBJ2-7; 7 nucleotides agree with TRBD1. This CDR3 region has 12 residues. Germline V gene lookup returns CDR1 ENHRY and CDR2 SYGVKD. V lost 10 bases, J lost 2 bases, and 5 bases stayed unmatched.

The CDR3 bases are TGTGCCAGCAGCTTGGTTGGGACAGGGAGCTACGAGCAGTACTTC. This codes for CASSLVGTGSYEQYF. This sequence joins TRBV5-5 and TRBJ2-7, with 9 nucleotides matching TRBD1. J was trimmed by 3 bases and V by 0 bases; bases with no gene match: 4. CDR3 length: 15 residues. From germline, CDR1 is SGHKS and CDR2 YYEKEE (reference sequence).

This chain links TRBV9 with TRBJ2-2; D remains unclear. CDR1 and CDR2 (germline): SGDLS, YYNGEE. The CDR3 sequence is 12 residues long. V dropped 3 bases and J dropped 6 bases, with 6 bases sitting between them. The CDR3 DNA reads TGTGCCAGCAGCGGTGATTCCGGGGAGCTGTTTTTT. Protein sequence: CASSGDSGELFF.

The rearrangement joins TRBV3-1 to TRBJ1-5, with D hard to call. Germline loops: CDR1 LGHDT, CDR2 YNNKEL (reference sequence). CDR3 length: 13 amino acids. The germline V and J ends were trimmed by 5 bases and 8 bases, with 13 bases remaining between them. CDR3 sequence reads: CASSATSVEPQHF. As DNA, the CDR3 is TGTGCCAGCAGCGCGACGTCGGTTGAGCCCCAGCATTTT.

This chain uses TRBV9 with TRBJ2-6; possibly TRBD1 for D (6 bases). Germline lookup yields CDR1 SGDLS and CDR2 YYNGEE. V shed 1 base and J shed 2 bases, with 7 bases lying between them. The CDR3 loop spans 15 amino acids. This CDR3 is CASSVSGAGANVLTF. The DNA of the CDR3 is TGTGCCAGCAGCGTATCAGGGGCTGGGGCCAACGTCCTGACTTTC. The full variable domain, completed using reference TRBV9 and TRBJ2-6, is DSGVTQTPKHLITATGQRVTLRCSPRSGDLSVYWYQQSLDQGLQFLIQYYNGEERAKGNILERFSAQQFPDLHSELNLSSLELGDSALYFCASSVSGAGANVLTFGAGSRLTVL.

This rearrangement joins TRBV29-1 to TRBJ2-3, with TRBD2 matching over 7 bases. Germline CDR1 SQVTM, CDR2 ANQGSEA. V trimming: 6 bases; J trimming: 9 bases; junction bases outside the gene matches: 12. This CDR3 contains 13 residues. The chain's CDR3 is CSVGGTSGPTQYF. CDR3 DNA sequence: TGCAGCGTCGGGGGGACTTCCGGCCCCACGCAGTATTTT.

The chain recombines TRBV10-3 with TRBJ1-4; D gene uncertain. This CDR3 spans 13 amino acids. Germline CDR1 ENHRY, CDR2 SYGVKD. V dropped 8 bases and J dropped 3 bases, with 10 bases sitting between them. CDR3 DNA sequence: TGTGCCATCGGCAACGGCTCTAATGAAAAACTGTTTTTT. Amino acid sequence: CAIGNGSNEKLFF.

CDR3 DNA sequence: TGTGCCAGCAGCTTGGCCGGACAGCCCCAGCATTTT. Its translation is CASSLAGQPQHF. The V gene is TRBV5-4, the J gene TRBJ1-5; D is ambiguous. Per germline, CDR1 SGHNT and CDR2 YYREEE (reference sequence). This CDR3 contains 12 residues. Trimming pared 0 bases from V and 7 bases from J, leaving 5 bases between.